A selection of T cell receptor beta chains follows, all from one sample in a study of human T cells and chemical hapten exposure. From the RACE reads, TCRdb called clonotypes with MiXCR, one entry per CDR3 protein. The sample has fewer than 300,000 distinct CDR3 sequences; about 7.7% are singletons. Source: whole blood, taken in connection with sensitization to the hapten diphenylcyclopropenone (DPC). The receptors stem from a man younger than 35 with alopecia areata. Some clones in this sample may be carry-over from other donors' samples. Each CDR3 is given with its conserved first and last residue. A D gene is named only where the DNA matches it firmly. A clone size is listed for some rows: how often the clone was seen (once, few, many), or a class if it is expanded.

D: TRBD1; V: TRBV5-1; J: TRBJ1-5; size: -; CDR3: CASSLSGGTQPQHF; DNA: TGCGCCAGCAGCTTGTCAGGGGGCACTCAGCCCCAGCATTTT
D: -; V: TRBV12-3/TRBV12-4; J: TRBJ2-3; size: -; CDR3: CASSSISLSSDTQYF; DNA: TGTGCCAGCAGTTCGATTTCCCTATCATCAGATACGCAGTATTTT
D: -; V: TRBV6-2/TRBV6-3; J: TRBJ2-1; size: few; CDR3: CASSPRRGSSYNEQFF; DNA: TGTGCCAGCAGTCCACGACGGGGGAGCTCCTACAATGAGCAGTTCTTC
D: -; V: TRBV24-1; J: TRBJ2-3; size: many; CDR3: CATSDALQGADTQYF; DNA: TGTGCCACCAGTGATGCCTTGCAGGGCGCAGATACGCAGTATTTT
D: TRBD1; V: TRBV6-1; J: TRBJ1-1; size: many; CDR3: CASSYSQGEAFF; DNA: TGTGCCAGCAGCTACTCACAGGGGGAAGCTTTCTTT
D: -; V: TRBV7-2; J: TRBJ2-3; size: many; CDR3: CASSRGPGLSSQYF; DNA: TGTGCCAGCAGCCGCGGGCCAGGACTATCTTCCCAGTATTTT
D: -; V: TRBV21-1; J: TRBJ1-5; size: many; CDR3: CASSKLPGKLPQHF; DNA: TGTGCCAGCAGCAAATTGCCAGGGAAGTTGCCCCAGCATTTT
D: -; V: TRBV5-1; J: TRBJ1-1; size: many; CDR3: CASSWEQGNTEAFF; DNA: TGCGCCAGCAGCTGGGAACAGGGAAACACTGAAGCTTTCTTT
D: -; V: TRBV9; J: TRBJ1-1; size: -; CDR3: CASSVVRVGDTEAFF; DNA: TGTGCCAGCAGCGTAGTACGGGTCGGGGACACTGAAGCTTTCTTT
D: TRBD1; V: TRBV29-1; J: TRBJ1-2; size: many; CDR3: CSVPTGTESGYTF; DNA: TGCAGCGTTCCCACCGGGACAGAGAGTGGCTACACCTTC
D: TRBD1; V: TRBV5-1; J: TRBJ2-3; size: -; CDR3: CASSLAGQGPADTQYF; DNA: TGCGCCAGCAGCTTGGCTGGACAGGGGCCCGCAGATACGCAGTATTTT
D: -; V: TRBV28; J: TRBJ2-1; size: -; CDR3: CATVRRDSYNEQFF; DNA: TGTGCCACCGTACGCCGGGACTCCTACAATGAGCAGTTCTTC
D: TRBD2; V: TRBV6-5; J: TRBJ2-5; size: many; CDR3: CASRRLAGGNQETQYF; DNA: TGTGCCAGCAGAAGACTAGCGGGGGGCAACCAAGAGACCCAGTACTTC
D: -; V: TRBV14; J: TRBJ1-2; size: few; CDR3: CASSPGRVYGYTF; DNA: TGTGCCAGCAGCCCTGGACGGGTCTATGGCTACACCTTC
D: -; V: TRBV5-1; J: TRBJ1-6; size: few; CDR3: CASSKEGPDYNSPLHF; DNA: TGCGCCAGCAGTAAGGAGGGGCCGGACTATAATTCACCCCTCCACTTT
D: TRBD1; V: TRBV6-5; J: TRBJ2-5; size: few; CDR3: CASSDRGKETQYF; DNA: TGTGCCAGCAGCGACAGGGGCAAAGAGACCCAGTACTTC
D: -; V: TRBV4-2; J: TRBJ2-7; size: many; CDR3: CASSQDTGTGAYEQYF; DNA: TGTGCCAGCAGCCAAGATACGGGGACGGGAGCCTACGAGCAGTACTTC
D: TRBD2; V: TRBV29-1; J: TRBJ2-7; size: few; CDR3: CSVVLAGAGYEQYF; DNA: TGCAGCGTTGTTCTAGCGGGGGCCGGCTACGAGCAGTACTTC